This TCR beta chain was recorded in a study of T cell responses to AZD1222 COVID-19 vaccine. Whole-study findings and limits: As reported, nearly half of all spike-specific TCRs target variant regions that are unmutated. CD4 TCRs covered the whole spike, strongest at regions 160-218 and 743-854.

Assay used: immunoSEQ multiplex PCR; TCRdb lists only in-frame clones, some missing. In the table there are around 270,000 clones, 90% to 95% of which are singletons. In regard to this clone: Its antigen is as yet unknown. This CDR3 is also generated by other DNA sequences in the sample.

Whether given at about 4 or about 12 weeks, second doses were pooled. This CDR3 has 12 residues. The V gene lost 2 bases and the J gene lost 5 bases, with 6 bases spanning the gap. Germline V gene data show CDR1 as MNHNS and CDR2 as SASEGT. This sequence was found in an adult who received the AZD1222 COVID-19 vaccine. J is TRBJ1-2 and V is TRBV6-1; D is uncertain. Sequences were derived from peripheral blood, sampled 28 days after the second AZD1222 dose. The CDR3 nucleotides read TGTGCCAGCAGTGAAACTGGATATGGCTACACCTTC. It translates to CASSETGYGYTF.